This T cell receptor (beta chain) was observed in a study of beta chain features in type 1 diabetes. Of note for this clone: The antigen remains unidentified.

CD4+ naive, central memory, regulatory and stem cell-like memory cells were sorted via CD45RO/CCR7/CD25/CD127/CD95/CD27. Of the isolated RNA, all was reverse transcribed, and so the sequenced material was expressed TCRB transcripts. Assay used: immunoSEQ multiplex PCR; TCRdb lists only in-frame clones, some missing. The sample has around 290,000 clones; roughly 8% are singletons. General observations from the study: Shortening that was moderate but significant affected the TCRB CDR3s of Type 1 diabetes patients in all four CD4+ subsets.

The clonotype comes from a young woman in good health. Sequencing input: central memory CD4+ T cells from blood.

The CDR3 loop is CASSQVDRVEEKLFF. The CDR3 bases are TGCGCCAGCAGCCAAGTCGACAGGGTTGAAGAAAAACTGTTTTTT. V is TRBV4-1 and J is TRBJ1-4, with 7 bases identical to TRBD1. The CDR3 consists of 15 residues. Losses at the gene ends were 1 base for V and 8 bases for J; bases not matched to a gene: 7. Germline CDR1 is MGHRA and CDR2 is YSYEKL.